This entry is about one T cell receptor (beta chain). As yet, its antigen is unknown. Genomic DNA from each subset was divided evenly over several immunoSEQ plates. Profiling relied on immunoSEQ multiplex PCR, and the TCRdb table lists in-frame clones only, not all of them. The sample shows 600,000 to 700,000 clones, roughly 72% of them seen only once. This entry is derived from a study of shared clonotypes between healthy human individuals. In the CD4+ fraction, cells were divided into CD45RA+ naive and CD45RA-negative memory subsets. Notes on the study in general: Depth of sequencing was expected to influence donor clonotype sharing. Shared across several donors were approximately 5% of the naive CD4 clonotypes.

V lost 10 bases and J lost 0, with 13 bases in between. Germline lookup yields CDR1 SGHKS and CDR2 YYEKEE (reference sequence). This CDR3 contains 13 residues. The chain carries TRBV5-5 and TRBJ1-1, with no clear D. The sequencing input was memory CD4+ T cells sorted from blood. Subset of the sample: CD45RA-negative fraction. The TCR was taken from a woman between 25 and 40 years old in good health. The CDR3 reads CASGYTLNTEAFF. The CDR3, as DNA: TGTGCCTCGGGGTACACTTTGAACACTGAAGCTTTCTTT.